These 13 T cell receptor beta chains were all obtained from the same sample, sequenced in a study of shared clonotypes between healthy human individuals. Here immunoSEQ multiplex PCR was the method, and the copy in TCRdb shows in-frame clones only, minus some. The table records approximately 110,000 clones, roughly 70% of them present only once. Source material: memory CD8+ T cells sorted from blood. The sample's subset: CD45RO+ cells pooled with CCR7-negative TemRA cells. These receptors were taken from a woman aged 25 to 39 in good health.

The chain recombines TRBV7-2 with TRBJ2-3, with 7 bases lining up with TRBD2. The length of the CDR3 is 15 residues. V was clipped by 6 bases and J by 2 bases; unmatched bases: 8. The germline V gene has CDR1 SGHTA and CDR2 FQGNSA. The chain's CDR3 is CASSRDYLATDTQYF. The DNA of the CDR3 is TGTGCCAGCAGTCGGGACTACCTAGCCACAGATACGCAGTATTTT.

J is TRBJ2-1 and V is TRBV25-1, with TRBD2 as a possible D gene (7 bases). This CDR3 contains 15 residues. V was cut by 7 bases and J by 7 bases, with 20 bases left in between. Germline V gives CDR1 MGHDK, CDR2 SYGVNS. The CDR3 loop reads CASNNPEGGGNEQFF. In nucleotides, the CDR3 is TGTGCCAGCAATAATCCCGAGGGGGGGGGTAATGAGCAGTTCTTC. Full variable domain (rest looked up from reference TRBV25-1 and TRBJ2-1): EADIYQTPRYLVIGTGKKITLECSQTMGHDKMYWYQQDPGMELHLIHYSYGVNSTEKGDLSSESTVSRIRTEHFPLTLESARPSHTSQYLCASNNPEGGGNEQFFGPGTRLTVL.

The V gene is TRBV27, the J gene TRBJ2-3, with unresolved D. The CDR3 spans 14 residues. CDR1 MNHEY and CDR2 SMNVEV come from the germline V gene (reference sequence). V was trimmed by 6 bases and J by 2 bases, leaving 12 bases between them. The CDR3: CASSPPTPTDTQYF. DNA of the CDR3: TGTGCCAGCAGCCCCCCCACGCCCACAGATACGCAGTATTTT.

This clone was counted many times. The chain joins TRBV9 to TRBJ2-2; 9 nucleotides align to TRBD2. The V segment lost 4 bases and the J segment 6 bases; nucleotides outside the gene matches: 10. The germline gives CDR1 SGDLS, CDR2 YYNGEE. This CDR3 spans 16 amino acids. Written as DNA, the CDR3 is TGTGCCAGCAGCCCAAGGACTAGCGCCTTTCCCGGGGAGCTGTTTTTT. It is translated as CASSPRTSAFPGELFF.

The CDR3 nucleotides read TGTGCCACCAGCGTGACTCCCACAGATACGCAGTATTTT. Its protein product is CATSVTPTDTQYF. The rearrangement joins TRBV15 to TRBJ2-3; the D is unclear. In germline, CDR1 is LNHNV, CDR2 YYDKDF (reference sequence). V dropped 5 bases and J dropped 2 bases, with 8 bases sitting between them. This CDR3 spans 13 amino acids.

The chain employs TRBV25-1 and TRBJ1-6; D perhaps matches TRBD1 (6 bases). Germline values: CDR1 MGHDK, CDR2 SYGVNS. CDR3 length: 15 residues. V was cut by 4 bases and J by 4 bases, with 11 bases left in between. The CDR3 nucleotides read TGTGCCAGCAGTGGCCGGACAGCTTATAATTCACCCCTCCACTTT. Amino acids: CASSGRTAYNSPLHF.

This clone was observed a few times. V usage is TRBV14 and J usage is TRBJ1-2, with TRBD1 matching 7 bases. This CDR3 spans 14 amino acids. Germline CDR1 SGHDN, CDR2 FVKESK. V shed 1 base and J 3 bases; nucleotides not matched to a gene: 2. CDR3 sequence reads: CASSQGTGYYGYTF. Here the CDR3 DNA reads TGTGCCAGCAGCCAAGGGACAGGATACTATGGCTACACCTTC. The full variable domain, with the rest looked up from reference TRBV14 and TRBJ1-2, is EAGVTQFPSHSVIEKGQTVTLRCDPISGHDNLYWYRRVMGKEIKFLLHFVKESKQDESGMPNNRFLAERTGGTYSTLKVQPAELEDSGVYFCASSQGTGYYGYTFGSGTRLTVV.

As regards this clone: A much bigger clone sits one base away, suggesting this may be a read error. The same CDR3 can be traced to other DNA sequences in this sample. The chain is built from TRBV28 and TRBJ2-7; no clear D gene. The CDR3 is made up of 11 amino acids. V was cut by 5 bases and J by 0 bases, with 2 bases left in between. Germline CDR1 MDHEN, CDR2 SYDVKM. The CDR3 loop reads CASSHSYEQYF. The CDR3 DNA reads as TGTGCCAGCAGTCACTCCTACGAGCAGTACTTC.

The CDR3 spells CASSARANNEQFF. As DNA, the CDR3 is TGTGCCAGCAGTGCCAGAGCCAACAATGAGCAGTTCTTC. This rearrangement joins TRBV6-4 to TRBJ2-1; no definite D call. Germline V gives CDR1 MRHNA, CDR2 SNTAGT. The CDR3 runs to 13 residues. The V and J ends lost 4 bases and 5 bases respectively, with 9 bases between them.

The genes are TRBV19 and TRBJ1-1, with 7 positions matching TRBD1. The germline V gene has CDR1 LNHDA and CDR2 SQIVND (reference sequence). The trim removed 4 bases at V and 1 base at J, leaving 6 bases unmatched. This CDR3 spans 15 amino acids. This chain's CDR3 is CASSTRDRWNTEAFF. CDR3 in DNA: TGTGCCAGTAGTACTCGGGACAGATGGAACACTGAAGCTTTCTTT.

A word on this clone: The same CDR3 also results from other DNA sequences found in this sample. The J gene is TRBJ1-1, the V gene TRBV6-1, with D unresolved. The CDR3 covers 13 residues. The germline gives CDR1 MNHNS, CDR2 SASEGT. The V and J ends lost 5 bases and 1 base respectively, with 8 bases between them. The CDR3 loop reads CASSSTENTEAFF. The CDR3, as DNA: TGTGCCAGCAGTTCAACAGAGAACACTGAAGCTTTCTTT.

CDR3 sequence reads: CASSGDGPKETQYF. As DNA, the CDR3 is TGTGCCAGCAGTGGGGACGGCCCTAAAGAGACCCAGTACTTC. J is TRBJ2-5 and V is TRBV25-1; D is tentatively TRBD1 or TRBD2 (5 bases each). V gave up 4 bases and J gave up 3 bases, with 12 bases separating them. Germline V CDR1 and CDR2: MGHDK, SYGVNS. CDR3 length equals 14 residues.

The rearrangement uses TRBV18 and TRBJ2-5; TRBD2 might be the D (6 bases). The CDR3 is 11 residues long. Looked up from germline, CDR1 is KGHSH and CDR2 is LQKENI. The CDR3 protein is CASGVPETQYF. The CDR3 DNA reads as TGTGCTAGCGGAGTTCCAGAGACCCAGTACTTC.